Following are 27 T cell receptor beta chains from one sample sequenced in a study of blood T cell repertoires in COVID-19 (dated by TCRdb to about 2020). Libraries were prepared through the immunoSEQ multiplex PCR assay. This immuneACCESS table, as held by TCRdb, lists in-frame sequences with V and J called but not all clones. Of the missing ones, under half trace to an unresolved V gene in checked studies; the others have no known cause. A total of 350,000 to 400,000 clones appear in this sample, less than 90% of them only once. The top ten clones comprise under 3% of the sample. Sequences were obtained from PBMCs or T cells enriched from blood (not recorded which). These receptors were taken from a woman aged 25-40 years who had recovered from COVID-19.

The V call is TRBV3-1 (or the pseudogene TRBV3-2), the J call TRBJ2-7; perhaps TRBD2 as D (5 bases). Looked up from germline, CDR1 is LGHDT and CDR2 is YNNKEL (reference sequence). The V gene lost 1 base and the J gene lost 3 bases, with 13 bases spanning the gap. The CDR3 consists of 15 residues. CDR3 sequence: CASSQAEAGGYEQYF. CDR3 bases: TGTGCCAGCAGCCAAGCGGAGGCTGGCGGCTACGAGCAGTACTTC.

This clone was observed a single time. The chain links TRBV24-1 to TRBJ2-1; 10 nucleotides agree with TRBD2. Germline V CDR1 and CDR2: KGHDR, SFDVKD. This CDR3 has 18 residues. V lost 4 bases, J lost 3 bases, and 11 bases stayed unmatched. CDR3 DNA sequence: TGTGCCACCAGTGAGGCTAGCGGGAGTCATAGGATCTACAATGAGCAGTTCTTC. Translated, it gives CATSEASGSHRIYNEQFF.

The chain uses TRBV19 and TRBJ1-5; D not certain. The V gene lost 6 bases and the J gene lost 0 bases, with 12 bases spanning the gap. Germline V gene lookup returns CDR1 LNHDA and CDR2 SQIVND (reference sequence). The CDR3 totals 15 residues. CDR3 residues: CASRSGGYSNQPQHF. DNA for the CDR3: TGTGCCAGTAGAAGCGGCGGTTATAGCAATCAGCCCCAGCATTTT.

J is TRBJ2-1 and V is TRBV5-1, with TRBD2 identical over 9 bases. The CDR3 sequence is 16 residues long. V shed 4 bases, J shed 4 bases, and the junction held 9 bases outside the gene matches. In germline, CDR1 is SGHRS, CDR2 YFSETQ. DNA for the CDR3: TGCGCCAGCAGCCTAAAACAGCGGGAGGAGTACAATGAGCAGTTCTTC. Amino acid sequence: CASSLKQREEYNEQFF.

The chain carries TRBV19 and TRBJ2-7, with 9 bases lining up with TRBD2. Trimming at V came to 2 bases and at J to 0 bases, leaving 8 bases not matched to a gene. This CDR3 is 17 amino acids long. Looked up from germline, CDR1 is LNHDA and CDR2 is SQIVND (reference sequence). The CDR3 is CASSIRASGIYSYEQYF. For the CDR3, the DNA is TGTGCCAGTAGTATAAGGGCTAGCGGGATTTACTCCTACGAGCAGTACTTC.

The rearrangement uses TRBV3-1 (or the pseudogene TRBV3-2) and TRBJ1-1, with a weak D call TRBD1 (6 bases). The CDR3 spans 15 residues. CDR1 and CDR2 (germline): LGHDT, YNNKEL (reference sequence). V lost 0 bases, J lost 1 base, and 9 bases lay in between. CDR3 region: CASSQDYRENTEAFF. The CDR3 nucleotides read TGTGCCAGCAGCCAAGATTACAGGGAGAACACTGAAGCTTTCTTT.

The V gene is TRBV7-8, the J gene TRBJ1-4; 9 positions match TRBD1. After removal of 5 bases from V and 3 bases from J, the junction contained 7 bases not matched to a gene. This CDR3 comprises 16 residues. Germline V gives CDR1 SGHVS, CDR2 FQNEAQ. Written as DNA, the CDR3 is TGTGCCAGCAGCCCGAACAGGGGGCGTCCTAATGAAAAACTGTTTTTT. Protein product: CASSPNRGRPNEKLFF.

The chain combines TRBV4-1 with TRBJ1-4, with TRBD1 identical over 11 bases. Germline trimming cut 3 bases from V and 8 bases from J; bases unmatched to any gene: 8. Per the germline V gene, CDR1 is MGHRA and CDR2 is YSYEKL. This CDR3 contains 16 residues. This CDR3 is CASSQSRGQGGEKLFF. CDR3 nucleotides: TGCGCCAGCAGCCAGAGCCGGGGACAGGGGGGCGAAAAACTGTTTTTT.

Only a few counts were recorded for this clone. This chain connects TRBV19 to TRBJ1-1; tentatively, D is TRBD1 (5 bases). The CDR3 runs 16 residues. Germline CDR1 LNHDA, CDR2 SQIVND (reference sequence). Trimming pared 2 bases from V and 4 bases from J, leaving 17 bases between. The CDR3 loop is CASSIRRAGMGTEAFF. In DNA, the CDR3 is TGTGCCAGTAGTATAAGAAGGGCAGGGATGGGCACTGAAGCTTTCTTT.

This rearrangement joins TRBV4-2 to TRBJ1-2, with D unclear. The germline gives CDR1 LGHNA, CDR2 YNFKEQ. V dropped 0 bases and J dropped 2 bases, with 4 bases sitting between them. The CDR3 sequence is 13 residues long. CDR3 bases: TGTGCCAGCAGCCAAGACCAGAACTATGGCTACACCTTC. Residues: CASSQDQNYGYTF.

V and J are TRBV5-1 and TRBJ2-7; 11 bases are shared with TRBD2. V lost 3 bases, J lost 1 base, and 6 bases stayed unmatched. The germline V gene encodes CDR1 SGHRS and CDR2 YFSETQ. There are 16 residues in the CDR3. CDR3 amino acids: CASSSIAGGGSYEQYF. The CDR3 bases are TGCGCCAGCAGCTCAATAGCGGGAGGGGGTTCCTACGAGCAGTACTTC.

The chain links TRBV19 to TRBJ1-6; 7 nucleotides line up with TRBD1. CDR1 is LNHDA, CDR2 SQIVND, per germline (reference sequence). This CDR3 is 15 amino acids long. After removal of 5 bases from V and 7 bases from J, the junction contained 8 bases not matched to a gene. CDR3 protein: CASSSVGTANSPLHF. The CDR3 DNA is TGTGCCAGTAGTTCCGTAGGGACAGCCAATTCACCCCTCCACTTT.

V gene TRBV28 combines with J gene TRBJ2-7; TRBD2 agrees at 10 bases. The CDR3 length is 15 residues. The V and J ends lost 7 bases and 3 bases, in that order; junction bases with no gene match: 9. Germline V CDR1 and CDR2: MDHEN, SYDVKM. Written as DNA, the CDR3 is TGTGCCAGCACCCCCCTAGCGGGAGCTAGCTACGAGCAGTACTTC. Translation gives CASTPLAGASYEQYF.

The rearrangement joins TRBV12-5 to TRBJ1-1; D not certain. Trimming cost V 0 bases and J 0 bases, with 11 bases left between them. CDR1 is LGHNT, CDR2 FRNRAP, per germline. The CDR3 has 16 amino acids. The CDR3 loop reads CASGLVEGPLNTEAFF. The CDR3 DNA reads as TGTGCTAGTGGTTTGGTCGAGGGCCCCTTGAACACTGAAGCTTTCTTT.

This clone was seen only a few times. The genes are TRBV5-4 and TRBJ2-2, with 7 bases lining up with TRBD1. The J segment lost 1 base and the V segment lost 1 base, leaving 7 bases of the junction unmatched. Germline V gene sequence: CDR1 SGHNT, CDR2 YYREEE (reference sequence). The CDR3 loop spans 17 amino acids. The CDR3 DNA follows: TGTGCCAGCAGCTTGAGTTTACAGGGGTTGAACACCGGGGAGCTGTTTTTT. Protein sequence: CASSLSLQGLNTGELFF.

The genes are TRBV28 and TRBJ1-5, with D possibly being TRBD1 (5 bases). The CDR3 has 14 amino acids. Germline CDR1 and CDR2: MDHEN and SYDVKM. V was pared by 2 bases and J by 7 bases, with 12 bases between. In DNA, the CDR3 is TGTGCCAGCAGTTTAGGGCAGGGAGGACAGCCCCAGCATTTT. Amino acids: CASSLGQGGQPQHF.

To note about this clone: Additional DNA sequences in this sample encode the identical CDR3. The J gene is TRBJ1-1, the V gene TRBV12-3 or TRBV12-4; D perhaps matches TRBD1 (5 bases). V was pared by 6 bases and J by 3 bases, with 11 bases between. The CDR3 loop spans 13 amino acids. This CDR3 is CASSLDRYTEAFF. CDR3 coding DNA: TGTGCCAGCAGCCTTGACAGATACACTGAAGCTTTCTTT.

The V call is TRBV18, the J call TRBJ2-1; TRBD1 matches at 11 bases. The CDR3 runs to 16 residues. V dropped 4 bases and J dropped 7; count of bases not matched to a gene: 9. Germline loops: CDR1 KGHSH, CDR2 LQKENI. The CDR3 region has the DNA TGTGCCAGCTCACGGGTTGGACAGGGGGCGGAAAATGAGCAGTTCTTC. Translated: CASSRVGQGAENEQFF.

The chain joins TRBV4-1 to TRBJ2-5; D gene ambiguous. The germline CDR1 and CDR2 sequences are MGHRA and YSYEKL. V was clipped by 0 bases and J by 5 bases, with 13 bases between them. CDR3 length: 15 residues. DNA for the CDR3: TGCGCCAGCAGCCAAGAGTCCCGGGTGTGGGAGACCCAGTACTTC. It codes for CASSQESRVWETQYF.

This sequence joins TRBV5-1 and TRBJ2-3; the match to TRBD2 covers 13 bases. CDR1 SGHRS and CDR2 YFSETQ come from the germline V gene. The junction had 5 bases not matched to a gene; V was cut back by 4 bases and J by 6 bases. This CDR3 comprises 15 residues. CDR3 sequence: CASSQGLAGVDTQYF. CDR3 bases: TGCGCCAGCAGCCAAGGACTAGCGGGGGTTGATACGCAGTATTTT.

Here the CDR3 DNA reads TGTGCCAGCAATTCCGGGTTCTATGGCTACACCTTC. Protein sequence: CASNSGFYGYTF. The chain uses TRBV28 and TRBJ1-2; D ambiguous. The germline CDR1 and CDR2 sequences are MDHEN and SYDVKM. This CDR3 has 12 residues. V lost 7 bases and J lost 4, with 10 bases in between.

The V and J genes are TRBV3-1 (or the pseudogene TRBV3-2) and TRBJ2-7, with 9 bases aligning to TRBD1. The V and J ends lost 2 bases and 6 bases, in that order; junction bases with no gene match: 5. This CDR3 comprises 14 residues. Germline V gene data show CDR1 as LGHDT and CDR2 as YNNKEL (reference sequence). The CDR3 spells CASSQQGQGGEQYF. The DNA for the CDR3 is TGTGCCAGCAGCCAACAGGGACAGGGCGGCGAGCAGTACTTC.

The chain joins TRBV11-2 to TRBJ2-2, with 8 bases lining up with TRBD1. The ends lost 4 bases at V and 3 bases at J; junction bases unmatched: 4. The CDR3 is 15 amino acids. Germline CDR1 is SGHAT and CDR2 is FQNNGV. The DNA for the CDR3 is TGTGCCAGCAGCTCACAGGGGGATTACACCGGGGAGCTGTTTTTT. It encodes CASSSQGDYTGELFF. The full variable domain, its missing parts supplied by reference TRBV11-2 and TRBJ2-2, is EAGVAQSPRYKIIEKRQSVAFWCNPISGHATLYWYQQILGQGPKLLIQFQNNGVVDDSQLPKDRFSAERLKGVDSTLKIQPAKLEDSAVYLCASSSQGDYTGELFFGEGSRLTVL.

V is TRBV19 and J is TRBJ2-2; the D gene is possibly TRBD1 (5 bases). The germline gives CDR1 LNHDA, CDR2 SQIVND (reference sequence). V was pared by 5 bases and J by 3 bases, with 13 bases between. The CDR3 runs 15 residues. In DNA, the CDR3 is TGTGCCAGTAGTCCGGACACACCTTACACCGGGGAGCTGTTTTTT. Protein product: CASSPDTPYTGELFF.

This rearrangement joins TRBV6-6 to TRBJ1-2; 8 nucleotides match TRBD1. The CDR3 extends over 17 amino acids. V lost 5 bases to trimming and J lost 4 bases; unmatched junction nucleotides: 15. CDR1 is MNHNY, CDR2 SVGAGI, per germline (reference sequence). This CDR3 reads CASSLSLTGGWIYGYTF. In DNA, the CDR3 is TGTGCCAGCAGTCTCAGCCTTACAGGGGGTTGGATCTATGGCTACACCTTC.

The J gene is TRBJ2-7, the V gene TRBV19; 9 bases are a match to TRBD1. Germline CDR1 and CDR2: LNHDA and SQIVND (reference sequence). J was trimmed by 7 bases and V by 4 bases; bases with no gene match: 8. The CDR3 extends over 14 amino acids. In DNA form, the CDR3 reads TGTGCCAGTAGTAAAAGGACAGGGGAGCGGGAGCAGTACTTC. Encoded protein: CASSKRTGEREQYF. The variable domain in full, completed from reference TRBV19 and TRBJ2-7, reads DGGITQSPKYLFRKEGQNVTLSCEQNLNHDAMYWYRQDPGQGLRLIYYSQIVNDFQKGDIAEGYSVSREKKESFPLTVTSAQKNPTAFYLCASSKRTGEREQYFGPGTRLTVT.

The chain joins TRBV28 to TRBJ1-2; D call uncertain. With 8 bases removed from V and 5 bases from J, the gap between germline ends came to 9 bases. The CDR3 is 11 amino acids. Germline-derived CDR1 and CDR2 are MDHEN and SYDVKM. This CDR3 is CASGQLYGYTF. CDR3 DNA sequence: TGTGCCAGCGGGCAGCTATATGGCTACACCTTC.